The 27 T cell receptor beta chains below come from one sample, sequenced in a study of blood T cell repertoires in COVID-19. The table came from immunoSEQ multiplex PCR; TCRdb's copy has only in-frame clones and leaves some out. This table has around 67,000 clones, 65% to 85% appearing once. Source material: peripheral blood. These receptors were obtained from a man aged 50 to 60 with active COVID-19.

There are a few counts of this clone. This CDR3 reads CASSEAGDQPQHF. CDR3 sequence (DNA): TGTGCCAGCAGTGAGGCAGGGGATCAGCCCCAGCATTTT. The chain has TRBV6-1 and TRBJ1-5, with a possible D match to TRBD1 (6 bases). Germline-derived CDR1 and CDR2 are MNHNS and SASEGT. Deletions cut 3 bases from V and 5 bases from J, with 8 bases between. This CDR3 is built from 13 residues.

The CDR3 here is CASSLSSYNEQFF. The CDR3, as DNA: TGTGCCAGCAGTCTAAGCTCCTACAATGAGCAGTTCTTC. This chain joins TRBV12-3 or TRBV12-4 and TRBJ2-1; D gene unclear. The CDR3 loop spans 13 amino acids. Trimming stripped 5 bases from V and 0 bases from J, with 5 bases between.

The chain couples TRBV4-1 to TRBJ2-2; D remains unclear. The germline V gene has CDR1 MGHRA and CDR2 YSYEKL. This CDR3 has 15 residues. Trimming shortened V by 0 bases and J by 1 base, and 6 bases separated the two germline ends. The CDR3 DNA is TGCGCCAGCAGCCAAGAGGCAAGGAACACCGGGGAGCTGTTTTTT. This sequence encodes CASSQEARNTGELFF.

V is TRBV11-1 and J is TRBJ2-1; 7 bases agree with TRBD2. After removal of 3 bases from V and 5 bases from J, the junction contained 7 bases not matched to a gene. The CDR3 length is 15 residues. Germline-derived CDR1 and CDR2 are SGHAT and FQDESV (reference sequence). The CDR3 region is CASSLTGTKHNEQFF. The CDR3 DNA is TGTGCCAGCAGCTTGACCGGGACTAAACACAATGAGCAGTTCTTC.

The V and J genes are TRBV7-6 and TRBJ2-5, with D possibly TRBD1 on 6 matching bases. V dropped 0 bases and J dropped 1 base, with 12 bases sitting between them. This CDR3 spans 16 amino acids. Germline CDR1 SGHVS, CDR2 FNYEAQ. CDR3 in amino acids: CASSLANFRGQETQYF. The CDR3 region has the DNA TGTGCCAGCAGCTTAGCCAACTTCAGGGGCCAAGAGACCCAGTACTTC.

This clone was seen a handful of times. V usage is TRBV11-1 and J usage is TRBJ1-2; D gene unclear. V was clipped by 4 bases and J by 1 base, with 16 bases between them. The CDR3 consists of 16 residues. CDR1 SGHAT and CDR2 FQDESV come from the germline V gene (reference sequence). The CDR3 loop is CASSSSGWRDNYGYTF. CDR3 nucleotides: TGTGCCAGCAGCTCATCGGGGTGGCGGGATAACTATGGCTACACCTTC. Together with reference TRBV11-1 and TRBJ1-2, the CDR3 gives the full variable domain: EAEVAQSPRYKITEKSQAVAFWCDPISGHATLYWYRQILGQGPELLVQFQDESVVDDSQLPKDRFSAERLKGVDSTLKIQPAELGDSAMYLCASSSSGWRDNYGYTFGSGTRLTVV.

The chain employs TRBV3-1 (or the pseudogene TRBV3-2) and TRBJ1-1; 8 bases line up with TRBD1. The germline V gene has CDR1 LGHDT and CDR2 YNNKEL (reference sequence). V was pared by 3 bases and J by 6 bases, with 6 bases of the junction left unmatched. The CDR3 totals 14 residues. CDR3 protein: CASSQQGAKPEAFF. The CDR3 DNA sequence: TGTGCCAGCAGCCAGCAGGGGGCAAAGCCTGAAGCTTTCTTT.

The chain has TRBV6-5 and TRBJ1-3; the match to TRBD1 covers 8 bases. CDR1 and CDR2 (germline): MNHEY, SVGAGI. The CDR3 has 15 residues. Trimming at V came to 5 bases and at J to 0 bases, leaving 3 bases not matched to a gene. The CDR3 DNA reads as TGTGCCAGCAGTCTTACAGGGGGCTCTGGAAACACCATATATTTT. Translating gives CASSLTGGSGNTIYF.

The CDR3 sequence is CATSDGGYNEQFF. Here the CDR3 DNA reads TGTGCCACCAGTGATGGGGGGTACAATGAGCAGTTCTTC. The chain carries TRBV24-1 and TRBJ2-1, with D tentatively TRBD2 (6 bases). Germline V gives CDR1 KGHDR, CDR2 SFDVKD. Deletions cut 3 bases from V and 4 bases from J, with 6 bases between. The CDR3 contains 13 residues.

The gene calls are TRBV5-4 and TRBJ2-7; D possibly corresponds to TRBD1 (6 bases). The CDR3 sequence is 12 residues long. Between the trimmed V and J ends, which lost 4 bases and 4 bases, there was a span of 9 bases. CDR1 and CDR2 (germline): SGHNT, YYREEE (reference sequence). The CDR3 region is CASSRDRYEQYF. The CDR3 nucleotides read TGTGCCAGCAGCAGAGACAGGTACGAGCAGTACTTC.

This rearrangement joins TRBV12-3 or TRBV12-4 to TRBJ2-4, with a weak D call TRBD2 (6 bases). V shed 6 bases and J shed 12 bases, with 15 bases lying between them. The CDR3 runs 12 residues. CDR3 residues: CASSAAVGGQYF. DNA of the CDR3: TGTGCCAGCAGCGCCGCAGTCGGGGGTCAGTACTTC.

CDR3 bases: TGTGCCAGTAGTATAGATCGCGGGAGTGAGACCCAGTACTTC. As protein: CASSIDRGSETQYF. The V and J genes are TRBV19 and TRBJ2-5, with 7 bases lining up with TRBD2. The CDR3 loop spans 14 amino acids. V lost 0 bases and J lost 5; bases outside the gene matches: 3. Germline CDR1 reads LNHDA; CDR2 reads SQIVND (reference sequence).

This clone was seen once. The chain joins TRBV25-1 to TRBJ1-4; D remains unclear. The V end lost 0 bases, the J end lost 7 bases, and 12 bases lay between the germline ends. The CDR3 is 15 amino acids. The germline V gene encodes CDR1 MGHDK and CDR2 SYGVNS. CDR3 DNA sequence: TGTGCCAGCAGTGAATACCGGGGAACGAGTGAAAAACTGTTTTTT. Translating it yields CASSEYRGTSEKLFF. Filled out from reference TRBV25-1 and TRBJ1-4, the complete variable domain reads EADIYQTPRYLVIGTGKKITLECSQTMGHDKMYWYQQDPGMELHLIHYSYGVNSTEKGDLSSESTVSRIRTEHFPLTLESARPSHTSQYLCASSEYRGTSEKLFFGSGTQLSVL.

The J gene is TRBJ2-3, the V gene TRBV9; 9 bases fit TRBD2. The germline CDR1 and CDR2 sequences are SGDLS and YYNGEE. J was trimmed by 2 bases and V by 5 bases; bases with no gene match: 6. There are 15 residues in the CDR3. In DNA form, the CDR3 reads TGTGCCAGCAGGAGCGGGAGGTTCCCCACAGATACGCAGTATTTT. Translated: CASRSGRFPTDTQYF.

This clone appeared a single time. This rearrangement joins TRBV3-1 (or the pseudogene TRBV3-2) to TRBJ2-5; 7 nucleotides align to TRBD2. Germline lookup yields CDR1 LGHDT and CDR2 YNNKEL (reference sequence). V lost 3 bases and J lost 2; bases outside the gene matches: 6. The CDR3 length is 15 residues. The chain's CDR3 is CASSHRGGRQETQYF. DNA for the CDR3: TGTGCCAGCAGCCACCGGGGAGGGCGGCAAGAGACCCAGTACTTC.

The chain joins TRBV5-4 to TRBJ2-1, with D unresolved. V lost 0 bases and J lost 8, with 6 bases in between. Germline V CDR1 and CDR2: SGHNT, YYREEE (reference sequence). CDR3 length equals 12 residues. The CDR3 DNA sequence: TGTGCCAGCAGCTTGGACCGCGATGAGCAGTTCTTC. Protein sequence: CASSLDRDEQFF.

DNA for the CDR3: TGCGCCAGCAGGTTAGCGGGTATTAACTCGTGGGAGCAGTTCTTC. It specifies CASRLAGINSWEQFF. The chain is built from TRBV5-1 and TRBJ2-1, with TRBD2 matching over 7 bases. Germline CDR1 reads SGHRS; CDR2 reads YFSETQ. The CDR3 totals 15 residues. V shed 5 bases and J 10 bases; nucleotides not matched to a gene: 15.

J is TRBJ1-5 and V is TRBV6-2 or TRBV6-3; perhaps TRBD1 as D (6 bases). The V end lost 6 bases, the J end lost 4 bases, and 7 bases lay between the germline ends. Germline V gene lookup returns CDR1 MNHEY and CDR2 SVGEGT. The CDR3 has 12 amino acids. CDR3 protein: CASSTGNQPQHF. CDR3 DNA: TGTGCCAGCAGCACAGGGAATCAGCCCCAGCATTTT.

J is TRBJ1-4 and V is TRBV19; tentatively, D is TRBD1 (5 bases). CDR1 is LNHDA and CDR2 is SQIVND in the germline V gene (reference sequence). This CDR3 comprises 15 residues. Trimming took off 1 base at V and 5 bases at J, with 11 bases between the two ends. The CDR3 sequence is CASSIGDRENEKLFF. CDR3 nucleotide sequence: TGTGCCAGTAGTATAGGGGACCGGGAGAATGAAAAACTGTTTTTT.

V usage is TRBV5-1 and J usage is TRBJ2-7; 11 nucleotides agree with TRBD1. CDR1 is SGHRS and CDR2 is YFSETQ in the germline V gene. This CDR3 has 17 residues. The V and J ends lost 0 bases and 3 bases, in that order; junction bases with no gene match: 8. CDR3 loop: CASSLGGAGQGVYEQYF. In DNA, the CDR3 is TGCGCCAGCAGCTTGGGAGGGGCGGGACAGGGGGTCTACGAGCAGTACTTC. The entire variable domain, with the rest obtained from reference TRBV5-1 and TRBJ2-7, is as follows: KAGVTQTPRYLIKTRGQQVTLSCSPISGHRSVSWYQQTPGQGLQFLFEYFSETQRNKGNFPGRFSGRQFSNSRSEMNVSTLELGDSALYLCASSLGGAGQGVYEQYFGPGTRLTVT.

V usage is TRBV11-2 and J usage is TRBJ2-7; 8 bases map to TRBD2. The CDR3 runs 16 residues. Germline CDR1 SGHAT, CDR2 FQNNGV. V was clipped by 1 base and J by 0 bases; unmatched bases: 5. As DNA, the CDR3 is TGTGCCAGCAGCTTAGTCGGCGGGGGGAGCTCCTACGAGCAGTACTTC. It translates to CASSLVGGGSSYEQYF.

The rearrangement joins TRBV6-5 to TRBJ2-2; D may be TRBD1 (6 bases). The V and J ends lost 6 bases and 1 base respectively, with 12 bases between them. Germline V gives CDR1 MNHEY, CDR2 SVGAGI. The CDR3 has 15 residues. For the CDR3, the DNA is TGTGCCAGCAGAACCAGGACAGAGAACACCGGGGAGCTGTTTTTT. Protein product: CASRTRTENTGELFF.

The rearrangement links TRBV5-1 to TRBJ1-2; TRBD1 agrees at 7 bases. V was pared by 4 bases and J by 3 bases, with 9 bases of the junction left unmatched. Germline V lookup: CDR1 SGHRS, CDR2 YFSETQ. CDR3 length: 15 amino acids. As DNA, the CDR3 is TGCGCCAGCAGCAACGGGGACAGCGTTTACTATGGCTACACCTTC. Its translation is CASSNGDSVYYGYTF.

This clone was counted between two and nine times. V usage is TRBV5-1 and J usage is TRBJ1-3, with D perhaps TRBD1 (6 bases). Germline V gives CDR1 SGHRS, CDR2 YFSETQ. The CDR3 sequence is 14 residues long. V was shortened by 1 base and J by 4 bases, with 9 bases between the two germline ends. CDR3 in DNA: TGCGCCAGCAGCTTGCCAGGGGACGGAAACACCATATATTTT. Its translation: CASSLPGDGNTIYF.

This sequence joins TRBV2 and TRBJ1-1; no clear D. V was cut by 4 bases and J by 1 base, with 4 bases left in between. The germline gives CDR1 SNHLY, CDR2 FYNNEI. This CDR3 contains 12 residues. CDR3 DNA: TGTGCCAGCAGTGCTCCGAACACTGAAGCTTTCTTT. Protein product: CASSAPNTEAFF.

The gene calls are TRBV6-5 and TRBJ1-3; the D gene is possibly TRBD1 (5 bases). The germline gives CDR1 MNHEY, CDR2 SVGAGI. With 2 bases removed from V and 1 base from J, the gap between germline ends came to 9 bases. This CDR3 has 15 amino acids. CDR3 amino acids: CASSYARASGNTIYF. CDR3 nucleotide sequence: TGTGCCAGCAGTTACGCCAGGGCGTCTGGAAACACCATATATTTT.

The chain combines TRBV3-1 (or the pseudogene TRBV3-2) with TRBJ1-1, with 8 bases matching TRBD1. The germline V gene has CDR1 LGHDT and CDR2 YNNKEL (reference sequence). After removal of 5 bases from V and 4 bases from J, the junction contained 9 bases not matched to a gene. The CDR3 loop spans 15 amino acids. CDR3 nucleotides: TGTGCCAGCAGCGCCGGACAGGGACGTGGCACTGAAGCTTTCTTT. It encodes CASSAGQGRGTEAFF.